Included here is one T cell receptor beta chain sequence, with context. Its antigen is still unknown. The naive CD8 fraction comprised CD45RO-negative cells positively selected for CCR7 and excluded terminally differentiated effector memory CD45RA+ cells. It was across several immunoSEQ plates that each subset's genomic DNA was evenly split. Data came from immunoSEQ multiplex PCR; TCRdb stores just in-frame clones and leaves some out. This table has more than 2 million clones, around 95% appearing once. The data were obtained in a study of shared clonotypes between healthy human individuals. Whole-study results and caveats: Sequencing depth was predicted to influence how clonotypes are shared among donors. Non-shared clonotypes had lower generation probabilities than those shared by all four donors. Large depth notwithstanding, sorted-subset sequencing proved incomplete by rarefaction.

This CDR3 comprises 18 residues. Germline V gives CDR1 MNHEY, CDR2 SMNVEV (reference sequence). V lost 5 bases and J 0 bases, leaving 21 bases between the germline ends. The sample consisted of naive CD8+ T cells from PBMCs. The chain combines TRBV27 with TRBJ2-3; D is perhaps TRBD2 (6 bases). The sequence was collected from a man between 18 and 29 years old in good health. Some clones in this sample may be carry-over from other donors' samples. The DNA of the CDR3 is TGTGCCAGCAGTCTTCTTTGGGATGATAGCGGTAGCACAGATACGCAGTATTTT. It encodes CASSLLWDDSGSTDTQYF.